These 8 T cell receptor beta chains share one sample of origin, sequenced in a study of tumor-infiltrating lymphocytes in primary liver carcinoma. With a constant-region primer, TCR beta cDNA was made from 450 to 550 ng of total RNA. What produced the TCR beta libraries was three nested multiplex PCR rounds using slightly modified ARM-PCR. Two initial PCR rounds of around 10 cycles each paired TRBV1-TRBV30 forward primers with a C-beta reverse primer. TCRdb recomputed calls from the multiplex PCR reads with MiXCR, one row per CDR3 protein. The sample yields fewer than 250,000 distinct CDR3 sequences, around four fifths seen once. Co-extracted RNA and DNA came from about 19-30 mg of unsorted bulk tissue. Material: tumor tissue from primary liver carcinoma. The receptors shown here come from a man in his forties with primary liver carcinoma and hepatitis B virus infection.

Points on this clonotype: A much larger clone lies one base from this, so it may be a read error. The chain is built from TRBV4-1 and TRBJ2-3; possibly TRBD1 for D (5 bases). Trimming removed 2 bases from V and 4 bases from J, with 16 bases in between. Germline V gene lookup returns CDR1 MGHRA and CDR2 YSYEKL. The CDR3 totals 16 residues. The CDR3 reads CASSQLTRGMSDTQYF. CDR3 in DNA: TGCGCCAGCAGCCAACTGACAAGGGGTATGTCAGATACGCAGTATTTT.

CDR3 amino acids: CAIKKGDREGTQYF. The CDR3 bases are TGTGCCATCAAAAAAGGGGACAGGGAAGGGACTCAGTACTTC. The chain recombines TRBV10-3 with TRBJ2-5; 9 bases map to TRBD1. Germline V gene data show CDR1 as ENHRY and CDR2 as SYGVKD. The V and J ends lost 7 bases and 11 bases, in that order; junction bases with no gene match: 14. This CDR3 has 14 residues.

With regard to this clonotype: An end of the junction differs from the germline gene, which may be a read error. The rearrangement uses TRBV6-2 or TRBV6-3 and TRBJ2-5, with D perhaps matching TRBD2 (5 bases). This CDR3 is built from 12 residues. CDR1 and CDR2 from the germline V gene are MNHEY and SVGEGT. Here the CDR3 DNA reads TGTGTCAGCAGACCGGGATTAGAGGCCCAATACTTC. Translation gives CVSRPGLEAQYF.

This clonotype was seen a single time. Sequence at one end of the junction differs from germline and may be a read error. The chain recombines TRBV12-3 or TRBV12-4 with TRBJ2-3, with 9 bases matching TRBD1. This CDR3 spans 14 amino acids. In DNA, the CDR3 is TGTGTCAGCAGCCCACAGGGGGCTTTAGATACGCAGTATTTT. Protein product: CVSSPQGALDTQYF.

Regarding this clonotype: Here the CDR3 omits its conserved ending phenylalanine or tryptophan, so a read error is the likely source. The rearrangement joins TRBV20-1 to TRBJ1-5; D not certain. Germline V lookup: CDR1 DFQATT, CDR2 SNEGSKA (reference sequence). This CDR3 has 15 amino acids. Trimming pared 2 bases from V and 4 bases from J, leaving 15 bases between. Here the CDR3 DNA reads TGCAGTGCTAGAATCCACGGAGATAGTAATCAGCCCCAGCATTTA. This translates into CSARIHGDSNQPQHL.

This clonotype was seen many times. The chain couples TRBV5-4 to TRBJ2-2, with 8 bases lining up with TRBD1. With 4 bases clipped from V and 6 bases from J, the junction kept 5 bases outside the gene matches. The CDR3 consists of 14 residues. Germline V gene sequence: CDR1 SGHNT, CDR2 YYREEE (reference sequence). The CDR3 DNA follows: TGTGCCAGCAGCCCCCGACAGGGGCCCGGGGAGCTGTTTTTT. Translation: CASSPRQGPGELFF. Full variable domain (outside the CDR3, taken from reference TRBV5-4 and TRBJ2-2): ETGVTQSPTHLIKTRGQQVTLRCSSQSGHNTVSWYQQALGQGPQFIFQYYREEENGRGNFPPRFSGLQFPNYSSELNVNALELDDSALYLCASSPRQGPGELFFGEGSRLTVL.

The chain carries TRBV7-9 and TRBJ2-5; unclear D gene. The CDR3 loop spans 14 amino acids. Germline assignment: CDR1 SEHNR and CDR2 FQNEAQ (reference sequence). Trimming took 0 bases from V and 4 from J, leaving 9 bases between them. In DNA form, the CDR3 reads TGTGCCAGCAGCTTAGCACAGAGAGGAGAGACCCAGTACTTC. This translates into CASSLAQRGETQYF.

V and J are TRBV11-2 and TRBJ2-5, with D perhaps TRBD1 (5 bases). CDR3 length: 18 amino acids. Trimming took 10 bases from V and 5 from J, leaving 32 bases between them. Germline values: CDR1 SGHAT, CDR2 FQNNGV. The CDR3: CANNPCSIQGTGRETQYF. For the CDR3, the DNA is TGTGCCAACAACCCTTGCTCAATCCAGGGTACTGGGCGGGAGACCCAGTACTTC.